This T cell receptor beta chain was obtained from a study of T cell repertoires in cytomegalovirus infection. Study details: CMV epitopes used comprised recently identified HLA-C-restricted ones and well-studied HLA-B-restricted ones. Evidence of both CMV infection and a matching HLA type came from public TCR beta signatures. Findings and limits, study-wide: Frequencies of public TCR beta families were cumulated, and this identified carriers of CMV plus the relevant HLA. Predominance within the ex vivo response was attributable to HLA-C-restricted CMV-specific TCR beta clonotypes.

This CDR3 region has 11 residues. Germline V gene data show CDR1 as SEHNR and CDR2 as FQNEAQ (reference sequence). Trimming removed 7 bases at V and 3 bases at J, with 4 bases between. From the reads, TCRdb called clonotypes with MiXCR, one entry per CDR3 protein. This table holds 650,000 to 900,000 distinct CDR3 sequences, 30% to 35% found once. This clonotype was seen a few times. The antigen remains unidentified. Sequencing used cultured CD8+ T cells from PBMCs, obtained from culture after CMV antigen stimulation. This rearrangement joins TRBV7-9 to TRBJ1-3; D gene ambiguous. The sequence came from a human donor in good health (CMV status not recorded). Some clones in this sample may be carry-over from other donors' samples. CDR3 loop: CASNHGNTIYF. CDR3 in DNA: TGTGCCAGCAATCATGGAAACACCATATATTTT.